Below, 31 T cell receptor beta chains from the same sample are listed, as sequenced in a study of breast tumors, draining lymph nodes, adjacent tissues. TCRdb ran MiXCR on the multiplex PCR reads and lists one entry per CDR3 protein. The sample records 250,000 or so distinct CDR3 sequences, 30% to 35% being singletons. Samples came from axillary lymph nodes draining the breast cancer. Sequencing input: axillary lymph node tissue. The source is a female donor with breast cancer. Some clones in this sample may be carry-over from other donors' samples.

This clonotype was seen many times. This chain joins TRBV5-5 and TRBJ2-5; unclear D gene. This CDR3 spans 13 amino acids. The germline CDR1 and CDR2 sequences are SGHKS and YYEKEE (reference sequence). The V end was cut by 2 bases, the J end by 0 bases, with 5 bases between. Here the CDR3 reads CASSFAYQETQYF. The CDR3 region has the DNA TGTGCCAGCAGCTTTGCGTACCAAGAGACCCAGTACTTC.

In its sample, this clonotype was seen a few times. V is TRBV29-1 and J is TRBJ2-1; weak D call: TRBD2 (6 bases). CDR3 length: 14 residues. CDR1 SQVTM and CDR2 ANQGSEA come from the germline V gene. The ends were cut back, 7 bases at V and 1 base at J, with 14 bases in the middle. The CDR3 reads CSERDGSSYNEQFF. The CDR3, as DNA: TGCAGCGAGCGCGACGGGAGTTCCTACAATGAGCAGTTCTTC.

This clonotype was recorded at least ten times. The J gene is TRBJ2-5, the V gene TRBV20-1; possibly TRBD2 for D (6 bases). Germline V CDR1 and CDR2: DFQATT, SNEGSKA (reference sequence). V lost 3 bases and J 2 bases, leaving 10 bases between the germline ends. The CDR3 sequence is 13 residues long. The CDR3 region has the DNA TGCAGTGCTAGGTGGGCGGGACAAGAGACCCAGTACTTC. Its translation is CSARWAGQETQYF.

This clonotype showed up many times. The CDR3 is CASSLGPAGAYEQYF. CDR3 nucleotide sequence: TGTGCCAGCAGCTTAGGCCCAGCGGGAGCCTACGAGCAGTACTTC. V is TRBV7-2 and J is TRBJ2-7; TRBD2 matches 8 bases. This CDR3 spans 15 amino acids. Germline trimming cut 1 base from V and 2 bases from J; bases unmatched to any gene: 4. The V gene's germline CDR1 is SGHTA and CDR2 FQGNSA.

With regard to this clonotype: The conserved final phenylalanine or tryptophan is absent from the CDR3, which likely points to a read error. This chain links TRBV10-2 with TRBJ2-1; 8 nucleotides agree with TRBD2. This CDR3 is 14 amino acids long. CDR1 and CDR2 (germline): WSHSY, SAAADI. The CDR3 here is CASSSRSGRGEQFS. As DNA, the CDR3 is TGTGCCAGCAGTTCCCGCTCCGGGAGGGGGGAGCAGTTCTCC.

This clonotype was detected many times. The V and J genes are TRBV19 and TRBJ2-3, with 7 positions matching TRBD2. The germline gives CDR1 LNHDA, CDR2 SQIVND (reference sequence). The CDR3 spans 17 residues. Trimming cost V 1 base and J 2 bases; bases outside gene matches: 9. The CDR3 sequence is CASSIGGGSTLTDTQYF. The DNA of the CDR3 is TGTGCCAGTAGTATAGGGGGGGGTAGTACCCTCACAGATACGCAGTATTTT.

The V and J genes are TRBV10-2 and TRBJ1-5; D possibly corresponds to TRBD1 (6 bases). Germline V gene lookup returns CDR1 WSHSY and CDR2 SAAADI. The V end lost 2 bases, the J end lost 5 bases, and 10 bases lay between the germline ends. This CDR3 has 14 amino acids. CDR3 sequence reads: CASSEEQGYQPQHF. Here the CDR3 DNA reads TGCGCCAGCAGTGAGGAGCAGGGGTATCAGCCCCAGCATTTT.

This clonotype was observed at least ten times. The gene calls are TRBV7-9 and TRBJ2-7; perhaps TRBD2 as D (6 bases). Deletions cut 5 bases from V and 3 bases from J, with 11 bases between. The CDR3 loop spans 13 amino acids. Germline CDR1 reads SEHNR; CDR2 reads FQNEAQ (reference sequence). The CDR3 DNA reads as TGTGCCAGCAGCCGCGGGGATGGCTACGAGCAGTACTTC. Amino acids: CASSRGDGYEQYF.

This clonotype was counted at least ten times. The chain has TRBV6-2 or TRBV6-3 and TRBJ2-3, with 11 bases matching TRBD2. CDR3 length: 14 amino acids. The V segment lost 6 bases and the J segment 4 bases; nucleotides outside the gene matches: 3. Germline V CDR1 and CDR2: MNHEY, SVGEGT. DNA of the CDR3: TGTGCCAGCAGCTTACTAGCGGGAGCAGATACGCAGTATTTT. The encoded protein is CASSLLAGADTQYF.

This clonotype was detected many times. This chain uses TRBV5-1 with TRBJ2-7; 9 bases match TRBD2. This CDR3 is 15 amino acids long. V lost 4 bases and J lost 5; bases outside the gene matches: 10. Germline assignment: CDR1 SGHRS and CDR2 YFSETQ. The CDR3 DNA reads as TGCGCCAGCAGCCTTAATTTAGCGGGAGTCGACGAGCAGTACTTC. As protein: CASSLNLAGVDEQYF. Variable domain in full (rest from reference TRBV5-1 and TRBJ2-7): KAGVTQTPRYLIKTRGQQVTLSCSPISGHRSVSWYQQTPGQGLQFLFEYFSETQRNKGNFPGRFSGRQFSNSRSEMNVSTLELGDSALYLCASSLNLAGVDEQYFGPGTRLTVT.

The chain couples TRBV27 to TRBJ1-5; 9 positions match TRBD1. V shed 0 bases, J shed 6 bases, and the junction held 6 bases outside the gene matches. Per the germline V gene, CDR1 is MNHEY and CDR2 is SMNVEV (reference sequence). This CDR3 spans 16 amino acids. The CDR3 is CASSLSGTGRIQPQHF. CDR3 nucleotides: TGTGCCAGCAGTTTATCAGGGACAGGGAGAATTCAGCCCCAGCATTTT.

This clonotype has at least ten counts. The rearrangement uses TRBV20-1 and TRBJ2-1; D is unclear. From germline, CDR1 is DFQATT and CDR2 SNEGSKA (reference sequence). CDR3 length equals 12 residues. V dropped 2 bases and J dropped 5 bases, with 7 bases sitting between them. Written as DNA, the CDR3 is TGCAGTGCTAGAAGGGATAACAATGAGCAGTTCTTC. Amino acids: CSARRDNNEQFF.

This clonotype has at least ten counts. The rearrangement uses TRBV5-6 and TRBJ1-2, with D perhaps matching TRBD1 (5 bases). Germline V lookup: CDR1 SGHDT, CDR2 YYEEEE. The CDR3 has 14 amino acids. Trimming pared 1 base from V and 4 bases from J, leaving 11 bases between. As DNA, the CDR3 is TGTGCCAGCAGCTTGTCGGGACCCCCCTATGGCTACACCTTC. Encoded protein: CASSLSGPPYGYTF.

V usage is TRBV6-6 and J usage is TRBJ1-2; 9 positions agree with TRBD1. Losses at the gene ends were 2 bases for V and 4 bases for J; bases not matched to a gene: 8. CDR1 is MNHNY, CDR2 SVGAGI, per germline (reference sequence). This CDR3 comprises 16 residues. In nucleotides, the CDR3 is TGTGCCAGCAGTTACACTCTGGGACAGGGATCCTATGGCTACACCTTC. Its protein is CASSYTLGQGSYGYTF.

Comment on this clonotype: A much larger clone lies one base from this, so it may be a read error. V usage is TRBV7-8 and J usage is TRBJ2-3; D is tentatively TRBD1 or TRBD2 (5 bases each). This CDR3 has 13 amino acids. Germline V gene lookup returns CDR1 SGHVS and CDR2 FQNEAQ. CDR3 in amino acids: CASSLDEGRTRYF. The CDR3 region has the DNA TGTGCCAGCAGCTTAGATGAGGGACGTACGCGGTATTTT.

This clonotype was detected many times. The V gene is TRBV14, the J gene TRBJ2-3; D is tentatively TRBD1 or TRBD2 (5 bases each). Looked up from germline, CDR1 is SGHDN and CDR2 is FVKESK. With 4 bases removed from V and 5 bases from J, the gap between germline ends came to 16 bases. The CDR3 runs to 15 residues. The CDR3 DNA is TGTGCCAGCAGCCGGTGGGGGAGAGAGGGAGATACGCAGTATTTT. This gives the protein CASSRWGREGDTQYF. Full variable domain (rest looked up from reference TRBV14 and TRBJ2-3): EAGVTQFPSHSVIEKGQTVTLRCDPISGHDNLYWYRRVMGKEIKFLLHFVKESKQDESGMPNNRFLAERTGGTYSTLKVQPAELEDSGVYFCASSRWGREGDTQYFGPGTRLTVL.

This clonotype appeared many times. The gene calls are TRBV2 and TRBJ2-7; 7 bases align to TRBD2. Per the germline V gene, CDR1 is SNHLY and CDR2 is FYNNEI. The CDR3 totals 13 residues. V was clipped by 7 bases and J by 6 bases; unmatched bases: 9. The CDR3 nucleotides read TGTGCCAGCAATGATGAGGGACTAAGCGAGCAGTACTTC. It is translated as CASNDEGLSEQYF.

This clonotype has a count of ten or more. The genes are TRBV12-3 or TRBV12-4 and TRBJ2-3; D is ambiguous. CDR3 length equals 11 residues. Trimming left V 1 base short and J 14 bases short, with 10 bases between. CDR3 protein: CASSLGYPLYF. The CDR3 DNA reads TGTGCCAGCAGTTTAGGCTACCCACTGTATTTT.

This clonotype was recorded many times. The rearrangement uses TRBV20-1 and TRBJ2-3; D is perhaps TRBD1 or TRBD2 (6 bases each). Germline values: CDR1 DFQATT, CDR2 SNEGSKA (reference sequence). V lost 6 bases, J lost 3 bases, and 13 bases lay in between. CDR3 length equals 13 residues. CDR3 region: CSAKGGKTDTQYF. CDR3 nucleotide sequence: TGCAGTGCCAAGGGGGGTAAGACAGATACGCAGTATTTT.

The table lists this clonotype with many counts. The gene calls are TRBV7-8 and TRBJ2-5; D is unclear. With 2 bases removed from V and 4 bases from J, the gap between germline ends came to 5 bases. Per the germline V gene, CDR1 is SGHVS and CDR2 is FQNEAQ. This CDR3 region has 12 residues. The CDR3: CASSLQRETQYF. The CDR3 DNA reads TGTGCCAGCAGCTTACAGCGAGAGACCCAGTACTTC.

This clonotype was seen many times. CDR3 in DNA: TGCAGTGCTAAGACCGGGACAGCCTATGGCTACACCTTC. Protein product: CSAKTGTAYGYTF. The chain carries TRBV20-1 and TRBJ1-2, with 7 nucleotides matching TRBD1. V trimming: 4 bases; J trimming: 4 bases; junction bases outside the gene matches: 6. CDR3 size: 13 residues. Germline V lookup: CDR1 DFQATT, CDR2 SNEGSKA (reference sequence).

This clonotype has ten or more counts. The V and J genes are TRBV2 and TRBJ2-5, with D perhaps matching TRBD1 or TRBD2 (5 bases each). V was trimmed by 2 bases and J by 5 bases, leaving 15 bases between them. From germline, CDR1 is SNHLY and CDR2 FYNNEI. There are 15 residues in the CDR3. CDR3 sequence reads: CASSERTREGETQYF. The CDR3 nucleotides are TGTGCCAGCAGTGAACGTACTAGAGAGGGGGAGACCCAGTACTTC. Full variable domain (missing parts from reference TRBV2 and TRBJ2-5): EPEVTQTPSHQVTQMGQEVILRCVPISNHLYFYWYRQILGQKVEFLVSFYNNEISEKSEIFDDQFSVERPDGSNFTLKIRSTKLEDSAMYFCASSERTREGETQYFGPGTRLLVL.

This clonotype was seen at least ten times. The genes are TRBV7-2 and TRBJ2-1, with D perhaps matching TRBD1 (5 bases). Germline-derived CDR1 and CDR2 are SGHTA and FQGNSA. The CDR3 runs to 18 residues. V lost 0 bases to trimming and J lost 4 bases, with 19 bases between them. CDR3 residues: CASSLATNPRVIYNEQFF. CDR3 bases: TGTGCCAGCAGCTTAGCGACCAACCCCAGGGTAATTTACAATGAGCAGTTCTTC.

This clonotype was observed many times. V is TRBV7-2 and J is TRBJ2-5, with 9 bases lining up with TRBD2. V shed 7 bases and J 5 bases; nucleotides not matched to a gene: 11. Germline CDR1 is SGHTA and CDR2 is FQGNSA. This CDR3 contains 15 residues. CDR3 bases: TGTGCCAGCATCGCCGCCGGGACTAGCACGGAGACCCAGTACTTC. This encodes CASIAAGTSTETQYF. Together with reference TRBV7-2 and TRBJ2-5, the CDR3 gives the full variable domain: GAGVSQSPSNKVTEKGKDVELRCDPISGHTALYWYRQSLGQGLEFLIYFQGNSAPDKSGLPSDRFSAERTGGSVSTLTIQRTQQEDSAVYLCASIAAGTSTETQYFGPGTRLLVL.

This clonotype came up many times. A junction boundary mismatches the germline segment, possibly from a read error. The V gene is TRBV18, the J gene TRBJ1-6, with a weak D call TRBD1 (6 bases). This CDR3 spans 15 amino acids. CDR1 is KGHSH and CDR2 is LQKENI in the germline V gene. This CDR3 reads CASSPRGKGDSSLHF. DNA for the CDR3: TGTGCCAGCTCACCAAGAGGGAAGGGGGATTCATCCCTCCACTTT.

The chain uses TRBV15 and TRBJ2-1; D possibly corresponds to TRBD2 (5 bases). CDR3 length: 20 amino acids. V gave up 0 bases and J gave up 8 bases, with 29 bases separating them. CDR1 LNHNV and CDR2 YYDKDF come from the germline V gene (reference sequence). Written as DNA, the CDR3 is TGTGCCACCAGCAGAGATGCAGCTAGCAGCTTGGCTCCTGGTAAAGATGAGCAGTTCTTC. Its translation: CATSRDAASSLAPGKDEQFF.

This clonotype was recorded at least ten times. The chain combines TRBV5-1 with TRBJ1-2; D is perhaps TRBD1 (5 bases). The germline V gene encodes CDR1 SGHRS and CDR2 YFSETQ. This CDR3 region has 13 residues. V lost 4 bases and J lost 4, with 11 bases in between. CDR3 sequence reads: CASSLDRLYGYTF. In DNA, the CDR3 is TGCGCCAGCAGCCTCGACAGACTCTATGGCTACACCTTC.

The CDR3 DNA reads TGTGCTAGTGGTTTCGCCGCGGGACTAGCGGGAGCCCTCTACGAGCAGTACTTC. It is translated as CASGFAAGLAGALYEQYF. V and J are TRBV12-5 and TRBJ2-7, with 14 positions matching TRBD2. J lost 3 bases, V lost 3 bases, and 10 bases had no gene match. This CDR3 contains 18 residues. Germline loops: CDR1 LGHNT, CDR2 FRNRAP.

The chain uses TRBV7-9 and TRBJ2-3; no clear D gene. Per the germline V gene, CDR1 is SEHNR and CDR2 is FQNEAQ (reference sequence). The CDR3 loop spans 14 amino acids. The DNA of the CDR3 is TGTGCTAGAGATTTTAGCCTTAGCACAGATACGCAGTATTTT. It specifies CARDFSLSTDTQYF.

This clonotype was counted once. The chain's CDR3 is CATTSDSQDTQYF. DNA of the CDR3: TGTGCCACGACTAGCGACTCACAAGATACGCAGTATTTT. The chain couples TRBV15 to TRBJ2-3; TRBD2 agrees at 8 bases. Germline-derived CDR1 and CDR2 are LNHNV and YYDKDF (reference sequence). The CDR3 totals 13 residues. Unmatched junction bases numbered 7, after V lost 9 bases and J lost 5 bases.

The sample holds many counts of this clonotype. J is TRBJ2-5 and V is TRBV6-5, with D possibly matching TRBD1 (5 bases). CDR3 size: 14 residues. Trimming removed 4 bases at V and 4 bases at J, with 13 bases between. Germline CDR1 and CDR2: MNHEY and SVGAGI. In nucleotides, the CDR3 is TGTGCCAGCAGTTTGGTTTCAGGGCGAGAGACCCAGTACTTC. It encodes CASSLVSGRETQYF.